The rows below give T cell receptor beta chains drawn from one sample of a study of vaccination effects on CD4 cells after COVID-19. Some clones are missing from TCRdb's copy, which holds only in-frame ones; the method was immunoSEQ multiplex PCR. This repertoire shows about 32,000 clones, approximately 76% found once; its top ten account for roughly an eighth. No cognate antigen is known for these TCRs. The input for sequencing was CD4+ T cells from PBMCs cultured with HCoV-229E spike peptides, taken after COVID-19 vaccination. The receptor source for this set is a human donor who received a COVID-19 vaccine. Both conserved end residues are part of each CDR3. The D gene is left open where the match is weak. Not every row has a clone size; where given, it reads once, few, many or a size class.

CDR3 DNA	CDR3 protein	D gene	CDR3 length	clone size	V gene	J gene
TGTGCCAGCAGTCCCACAGGGGGCAATGAGCAGTTCTTC	CASSPTGGNEQFF	TRBD1	13	NA	TRBV6-5	TRBJ2-1
TGTGCCAGCAGTTATCGGGCAGATTCTGGCTACACCTTC	CASSYRADSGYTF	NA	13	few	TRBV6-2/TRBV6-3	TRBJ1-2
TGTGCCAGTAGACGAAACCCGGGACAGGGATCCTACGAGCAGTACTTC	CASRRNPGQGSYEQYF	TRBD1	16	NA	TRBV19	TRBJ2-7
TGTGCCAGCAGTGAGCTTAAGGCCCAGTACTTC	CASSELKAQYF	NA	11	NA	TRBV6-1	TRBJ2-5
TGTGCCTGGAGTCCCCCGGGCAGGGGACTTTACAATGAGCAGTTCTTC	CAWSPPGRGLYNEQFF	NA	16	few	TRBV30	TRBJ2-1
TGTGCCAGCTCACCACCGTTAGCGGGAGGGCTAAATGAGCAGTTCTTC	CASSPPLAGGLNEQFF	TRBD2	16	NA	TRBV18	TRBJ2-1
TGTGCCAGCAGCCACAGACTCCGAGAGCTCCACTTT	CASSHRLRELHF	NA	12	NA	TRBV3-1/TRBV3-2	TRBJ1-6
TGCGCCAGCAGCGCGGCTGTGGATTTCTACAATGAGCAGTTCTTC	CASSAAVDFYNEQFF	NA	15	NA	TRBV4-1	TRBJ2-1
TGTGCCAGCACCATCCCCCCTGGGGAAGCTTTCTTT	CASTIPPGEAFF	NA	12	NA	TRBV12-3/TRBV12-4	TRBJ1-1
TGTGCCAGCAGGGGACCAGTTGAAAAACTGTTTTTT	CASRGPVEKLFF	NA	12	NA	TRBV28	TRBJ1-4
TGTGCTAGTGGTTTGGGGCGGGAAGAGGCTACGCAGTATTTT	CASGLGREEATQYF	NA	14	few	TRBV12-5	TRBJ2-3
TGTGCCAGCAGTTACGACGTTCCCCGCTCTGGAAACACCATATATTTT	CASSYDVPRSGNTIYF	NA	16	NA	TRBV6-2/TRBV6-3	TRBJ1-3
TGTGCCAGTGGACAAGGGAGATTTGGGCAGTTCTTC	CASGQGRFGQFF	NA	12	NA	TRBV19	TRBJ2-1
TGCGCCAGCAGTTACGGACAGGTTCCCTACGAGCAGTACTTC	CASSYGQVPYEQYF	TRBD1	14	NA	TRBV10-1	TRBJ2-7
TGTGCCAGCAGTCGGGGGAGCACAGATACGCAGTATTTT	CASSRGSTDTQYF	NA	13	NA	TRBV12-3/TRBV12-4	TRBJ2-3
TGTGCCAGCAGCGTGACAGGGGGCCGGAGCGGAGAAAAACTGTTTTTT	CASSVTGGRSGEKLFF	TRBD1	16	NA	TRBV9	TRBJ1-4
TGTGCCAGCTATCCTCTAAGCGGGGGGTCGTCCTACGAGCAGTACTTC	CASYPLSGGSSYEQYF	TRBD2	16	once	TRBV2	TRBJ2-7
TGTGCCAGCAGTCTAGACCCTAGCGGGTCCCAAGAGACCCAGTACTTC	CASSLDPSGSQETQYF	TRBD2	16	NA	TRBV5-6	TRBJ2-5